Below are 17 T cell receptor beta chains sequenced from a single sample in a study of T cells in women clearing cervical HPV infection. Clones were read by immunoSEQ multiplex PCR, and TCRdb kept only the in-frame ones, dropping some. The table lists under 45,000 clones. The sequenced sample was blood buffy coat. The receptors shown here come from a woman aged 18 to 69 with a cervical HPV16 infection that either progressed to CIN3+ or cleared (not recorded which).

Note on this clone: The read ends 3 residues early relative to the CDR3; the germline J gene fills the gap. The chain uses TRBV19 and TRBJ2-7; 9 bases align to TRBD1. The CDR3 is 13 amino acids. V dropped 5 bases and J dropped 4; count of bases not matched to a gene: 3. Per germline, CDR1 LNHDA and CDR2 SQIVND (reference sequence). The covered CDR3 bases are TGTGCCAGTAGTGCGGACAGGGGATACGAG. This sequence encodes CASSADRGYE. The whole CDR3 sequence is CASSADRGYEQYF.

Details on this clone: With the read ending 3 residues before the CDR3 end, the germline J gene is used to fill in that end. The chain couples TRBV2 to TRBJ2-1; tentative D call: TRBD2 (6 bases). Germline V CDR1 and CDR2: SNHLY, FYNNEI. The CDR3 is 14 residues long. V was pared by 4 bases and J by 7 bases, with 14 bases between. The DNA read from the CDR3 is TGTGCCAGCAGTGTTTCGGGGGTTGAAAATGAG. This gives the protein CASSVSGVENE. The complete CDR3 reads CASSVSGVENEQFF.

Comments on this clone: The missing CDR3 end, 3 residues past where the read stops, is filled in from the germline J gene. This sequence joins TRBV6-2 or TRBV6-3 and TRBJ1-6; no firm D call. This CDR3 has 12 amino acids. Trimming left V 2 bases short and J 9 bases short, with 5 bases between. Germline V gives CDR1 MNHEY, CDR2 SVGEGT. CDR3 residues: CASSYKVSPLHF. The CDR3 bases that were read are TGTGCCAGCAGTTACAAGGTTTCACCC.

Comment on this clone: Sequencing ends 3 residues short of the CDR3 end; the germline J gene provides the rest. The chain couples TRBV7-9 to TRBJ1-6, with a weak D call TRBD1 (5 bases). V gave up 11 bases and J gave up 9 bases, with 17 bases separating them. The CDR3 runs to 13 residues. Germline V gives CDR1 SEHNR, CDR2 FQNEAQ (reference sequence). CDR3 bases read: TGTGCCGTACCAACTGGAAGGGGTTCACCC. As protein: CAVPTGRGSP. In full, the CDR3 is CAVPTGRGSPLHF.

On this clone itself: Read sequence stops 3 residues before the CDR3 end, and the germline J gene provides the missing end. V is TRBV20-1 and J is TRBJ1-2, with TRBD1 identical over 7 bases. CDR3 length: 15 residues. CDR1 DFQATT and CDR2 SNEGSKA come from the germline V gene (reference sequence). The V segment lost 6 bases and the J segment 0 bases; nucleotides outside the gene matches: 10. Here the CDR3 reads CSALRQGGANYGYTF. Partial CDR3 DNA: TGCAGTGCCCTCAGGCAAGGGGGCGCTAACTATGGC.

A remark on this clone: Read data end 3 residues before the CDR3 end; the end is taken from the germline J gene. The chain has TRBV30 and TRBJ2-5; 10 positions agree with TRBD1. The CDR3 covers 16 residues. Germline V gene data show CDR1 as GTSNPN and CDR2 as SVGIG (reference sequence). Unmatched junction bases numbered 10, after V lost 1 base and J lost 5 bases. Here the CDR3 reads CAWSGLWDRGGETQYF. The sequenced part of the CDR3 DNA is TGTGCCTGGAGTGGCCTATGGGACAGGGGTGGGGAGACC. The full variable domain, with the rest looked up from reference TRBV30 and TRBJ2-5, is SQTIHQWPATLVQPVGSPLSLECTVEGTSNPNLYWYRQAAGRGLQLLFYSVGIGQISSEVPQNLSASRPQDRQFILSSKKLLLSDSGFYLCAWSGLWDRGGETQYFGPGTRLLVL.

Points on this clone: With the read ending 3 residues before the CDR3 end, the germline J gene is used to fill in that end. This rearrangement joins TRBV20-1 to TRBJ1-5; D unresolved. Germline loops: CDR1 DFQATT, CDR2 SNEGSKA (reference sequence). This CDR3 has 16 residues. Trimming pared 2 bases from V and 0 bases from J, leaving 14 bases between. The covered CDR3 bases are TGCAGTGCTAGAAGCGGGCCCTTGTATAGCAATCAGCCC. Amino acids: CSARSGPLYSNQP. The whole CDR3 is CSARSGPLYSNQPQHF.

A remark on this clone: The read comes to an end 3 residues before the CDR3 does, leaving the germline J gene to fill in the end. The chain recombines TRBV5-5 with TRBJ2-2; D could derive from TRBD1 or TRBD2 (5 bases each). Looked up from germline, CDR1 is SGHKS and CDR2 is YYEKEE (reference sequence). The CDR3 is made up of 15 amino acids. V was trimmed by 0 bases and J by 5 bases, leaving 11 bases between them. CDR3 sequence: CASSLGGRETGELFF. CDR3 bases read: TGTGCCAGCAGCTTGGGGGGCAGGGAGACCGGGGAG.

With respect to this clone: Read sequence stops 3 residues before the CDR3 end, and the germline J gene provides the missing end. The chain recombines TRBV7-3 with TRBJ2-6; perhaps TRBD1 as D (5 bases). Trimming removed 5 bases from V and 0 bases from J, with 8 bases in between. The CDR3 runs to 15 residues. From germline, CDR1 is SGHTA and CDR2 FQGTGA. The CDR3 bases that were read are TGTGCCAGCAGCCGACAGTCCTCTGGGGCCAACGTC. This sequence encodes CASSRQSSGANV. The CDR3 as a whole reads CASSRQSSGANVLTF.

The CDR3 region is CASSSAYGGPYEQYF. The CDR3 bases that were read are TGTGCCAGCTCCTCCGCATACGGGGGACCCTACGAG. The rearrangement links TRBV18 to TRBJ2-7; D perhaps matches TRBD2 (6 bases). The read ends 3 residues shy of where the CDR3 ends; the end is completed using the germline J gene. V was cut by 6 bases and J by 2 bases, with 17 bases left in between. The germline gives CDR1 KGHSH, CDR2 LQKENI. CDR3 length: 15 residues.

The CDR3 bases that were read are TGCAGTGCAACCGGGACTAGCCTCCCGGAGACC. Encoded protein: CSATGTSLPET. The whole CDR3 reads CSATGTSLPETQYF. The V call is TRBV20-1, the J call TRBJ2-5; TRBD2 aligns across 9 bases. The read halts 3 residues ahead of the CDR3 end, with the missing end drawn from the germline J gene. The germline V gene has CDR1 DFQATT and CDR2 SNEGSKA (reference sequence). Trimming at V came to 6 bases and at J to 5 bases, leaving 10 bases not matched to a gene. The CDR3 length is 14 residues.

A word on this clone: The read halts 3 residues ahead of the CDR3 end, with the missing end drawn from the germline J gene. The chain uses TRBV18 and TRBJ1-2; D is uncertain. V lost 0 bases and J 5 bases, leaving 10 bases between the germline ends. CDR3 length: 14 residues. Germline-derived CDR1 and CDR2 are KGHSH and LQKENI. CDR3 DNA, as far as it was read: TGTGCCAGCTCACCACCCGAGGTGCGGTATGGC. Translated, it gives CASSPPEVRYG. The CDR3 reads in full as CASSPPEVRYGYTF.

As regards this clone: The read ends 3 residues before the CDR3 terminus; that terminus is restored from the germline J gene. The chain couples TRBV7-3 to TRBJ2-7; 8 nucleotides agree with TRBD1. The trim removed 6 bases at V and 4 bases at J, leaving 8 bases unmatched. Per germline, CDR1 SGHTA and CDR2 FQGTGA. This CDR3 comprises 14 residues. The CDR3 loop reads CASSSGTGPYEQYF. The CDR3 bases that were read are TGTGCCAGCAGTTCCGGGACAGGTCCTTACGAG. Based on the CDR3 plus reference TRBV7-3 and TRBJ2-7, the full variable domain is GAGVSQTPSNKVTEKGKYVELRCDPISGHTALYWYRQSLGQGPEFLIYFQGTGAADDSGLPNDRFFAVRPEGSVSTLKIQRTERGDSAVYLCASSSGTGPYEQYFGPGTRLTVT.

Details on this clone: From the germline J gene comes the end of the CDR3, since the read stops 3 residues before it. The chain couples TRBV6-1 to TRBJ1-2; D remains unclear. Germline CDR1 is MNHNS and CDR2 is SASEGT. The CDR3 has 15 residues. With 2 bases removed from V and 1 base from J, the gap between germline ends came to 11 bases. The part of the CDR3 DNA that was read is TGTGCCAGCAGTGAATCCCCCGAACATAACTATGGC. Its protein product is CASSESPEHNYG. The whole CDR3 protein is CASSESPEHNYGYTF.

With respect to this clone: Coverage ceases 3 residues before the CDR3 finishes, and the germline J gene fills in the end. J is TRBJ1-2 and V is TRBV19; D is unresolved. This CDR3 contains 14 residues. Germline V gives CDR1 LNHDA, CDR2 SQIVND (reference sequence). Trimming cost V 3 bases and J 4 bases, with 12 bases left between them. The CDR3 spells CASSISDLGYGYTF. The part of the CDR3 DNA that was read is TGTGCCAGTAGTATCTCGGACTTAGGCTATGGC.

Worth noting for this clone: The CDR3 end falls 3 residues outside the read, so it is completed with the germline J gene. The rearrangement joins TRBV20-1 to TRBJ2-2; 12 nucleotides match TRBD2. V shed 3 bases and J 5 bases; nucleotides not matched to a gene: 4. The CDR3 sequence is 15 residues long. Germline loops: CDR1 DFQATT, CDR2 SNEGSKA (reference sequence). CDR3: CSARRLAGGTGELFF. The sequenced part of the CDR3 DNA is TGCAGTGCTAGGCGGCTAGCGGGAGGGACCGGGGAG.

CDR3 amino acids: CASSAIRGHEQYF. The sequenced part of the CDR3 DNA is TGTGCCAGCAGTGCGATCAGGGGGCACGAG. The J gene is TRBJ2-7, the V gene TRBV6-1, with 8 bases fitting TRBD1. Read coverage stops 3 residues before the CDR3 terminus; the germline J gene supplies the remainder. From germline, CDR1 is MNHNS and CDR2 SASEGT. The CDR3 sequence is 13 residues long. V shed 4 bases and J 5 bases; nucleotides not matched to a gene: 4.